The 30 T cell receptor beta chains below come from one sample, sequenced in a study of cytomegalovirus exposure and HLA in healthy donors (dated by TCRdb to about 2017). Libraries came from the immunoSEQ multiplex PCR assay. TCRdb holds this immuneACCESS table with in-frame rearrangements only. Some clones are missing; in checked studies, unresolved V genes explain under half, and the rest has no known cause. Across this sample there are 200,000 or so clones, with 75% to 85% seen only once. Together, the top ten hold roughly 13% of the sample. Sequenced: PBMCs. The receptors come from a woman between 25 and 40 years old in good health and CMV-seropositive.

V usage is TRBV6-5 and J usage is TRBJ1-4; 7 bases align to TRBD1. V trimming: 6 bases; J trimming: 7 bases; junction bases outside the gene matches: 8. The CDR3 runs to 14 residues. Germline assignment: CDR1 MNHEY and CDR2 SVGAGI. The CDR3 nucleotides are TGTGCCAGCAGGCCAACAGGGGTTCGTGAAAAACTGTTTTTT. Its translation is CASRPTGVREKLFF.

The chain combines TRBV27 with TRBJ2-7; 7 positions match TRBD1. J gave up 5 bases and V 2 bases, and 9 bases lay outside the gene matches. CDR3 length: 15 amino acids. Germline V gene sequence: CDR1 MNHEY, CDR2 SMNVEV (reference sequence). The CDR3 nucleotides are TGTGCCAGCAGTTTACGGGCAGGGGGTTCGAACGAGCAGTACTTC. This codes for CASSLRAGGSNEQYF.

This clone occurred a few times. The V and J genes are TRBV19 and TRBJ1-5, with TRBD1 as a possible D gene (6 bases). CDR3 length equals 14 residues. Germline values: CDR1 LNHDA, CDR2 SQIVND (reference sequence). V lost 5 bases, J lost 6 bases, and 14 bases lay in between. CDR3 protein: CASSQQGSGQPQHF. The CDR3 region has the DNA TGTGCCAGTAGTCAACAGGGTTCGGGTCAGCCCCAGCATTTT. Full variable domain (outside the CDR3, taken from reference TRBV19 and TRBJ1-5): DGGITQSPKYLFRKEGQNVTLSCEQNLNHDAMYWYRQDPGQGLRLIYYSQIVNDFQKGDIAEGYSVSREKKESFPLTVTSAQKNPTAFYLCASSQQGSGQPQHFGDGTRLSIL.

As DNA, the CDR3 is TGTGCCAGCAGCCAATTGGTGAAGGGACTTCCGATAGATACGCAGTATTTT. Translation gives CASSQLVKGLPIDTQYF. The chain joins TRBV16 to TRBJ2-3; D perhaps matches TRBD2 (6 bases). This CDR3 contains 17 residues. Germline V gene lookup returns CDR1 KGHSY and CDR2 FQNENV. V lost 1 base, J lost 5 bases, and 19 bases lay in between.

The chain combines TRBV7-8 with TRBJ2-1, with 15 positions matching TRBD2. The trim removed 5 bases at V and 9 bases at J, leaving 5 bases unmatched. This CDR3 has 15 amino acids. Germline assignment: CDR1 SGHVS and CDR2 FQNEAQ. The CDR3 coding sequence is TGTGCCAGCAGCCCCAAGGGACTAGCGGGAGGTGAGCAGTTCTTC. Translating gives CASSPKGLAGGEQFF.

The rearrangement joins TRBV29-1 to TRBJ2-1; tentative D call: TRBD1 (5 bases). The V and J ends lost 1 base and 4 bases respectively, with 14 bases between them. The V gene's germline CDR1 is SQVTM and CDR2 ANQGSEA. This CDR3 spans 15 amino acids. CDR3 nucleotide sequence: TGCAGCGTTGAAGGGGGCGGACCAACATACAATGAGCAGTTCTTC. It yields the protein CSVEGGGPTYNEQFF.

The J gene is TRBJ2-7, the V gene TRBV28; 7 positions agree with TRBD2. The CDR3 consists of 15 residues. V shed 4 bases, J shed 3 bases, and the junction held 9 bases outside the gene matches. In germline, CDR1 is MDHEN, CDR2 SYDVKM. CDR3 amino acids: CASSWNPGRSYEQYF. CDR3 bases: TGTGCCAGCAGTTGGAATCCCGGGAGGAGCTACGAGCAGTACTTC.

This sequence joins TRBV9 and TRBJ2-3; D is undetermined. This CDR3 has 15 amino acids. Germline CDR1 and CDR2: SGDLS and YYNGEE. Trimming shortened V by 0 bases and J by 1 base, and 9 bases separated the two germline ends. The CDR3, as DNA: TGTGCCAGCAGCGTAGCTCCATCGGGCACAGATACGCAGTATTTT. Amino acid sequence: CASSVAPSGTDTQYF. Full variable domain (rest looked up from reference TRBV9 and TRBJ2-3): DSGVTQTPKHLITATGQRVTLRCSPRSGDLSVYWYQQSLDQGLQFLIQYYNGEERAKGNILERFSAQQFPDLHSELNLSSLELGDSALYFCASSVAPSGTDTQYFGPGTRLTVL.

The chain is built from TRBV27 and TRBJ2-1; the match to TRBD2 covers 8 bases. Germline assignment: CDR1 MNHEY and CDR2 SMNVEV (reference sequence). CDR3 length equals 14 residues. V gave up 5 bases and J gave up 6 bases; unmatched junction bases: 6. The CDR3 sequence: CASSVLTSGNEQFF. In DNA, the CDR3 is TGTGCCAGCAGTGTTCTTACTAGCGGCAATGAGCAGTTCTTC.

The chain recombines TRBV6-6 with TRBJ1-5; 8 bases align to TRBD1. Trimming at V came to 6 bases and at J to 5 bases, leaving 6 bases not matched to a gene. Germline assignment: CDR1 MNHNY and CDR2 SVGAGI (reference sequence). This CDR3 is 14 amino acids long. CDR3 amino acids: CASSFGQGDQPQHF. CDR3 nucleotides: TGTGCCAGCAGCTTCGGACAGGGAGATCAGCCCCAGCATTTT.

The chain uses TRBV9 and TRBJ2-7; TRBD1 aligns across 10 bases. V lost 4 bases and J lost 6; bases outside the gene matches: 10. Per the germline V gene, CDR1 is SGDLS and CDR2 is YYNGEE. The CDR3 consists of 15 residues. The CDR3 protein is CASSSDDRGLIEQYF. The CDR3 DNA reads as TGTGCCAGCAGCTCAGATGACAGGGGGCTTATCGAGCAGTACTTC.

The chain carries TRBV2 and TRBJ1-5, with 8 bases that match TRBD1. Trimming at V came to 6 bases and at J to 7 bases, leaving 11 bases not matched to a gene. Germline CDR1 and CDR2: SNHLY and FYNNEI. The CDR3 covers 15 residues. In DNA form, the CDR3 reads TGTGCCAGCAGACTCGGACAGGGAGGGTGGCAGCCCCAGCATTTT. Encoded protein: CASRLGQGGWQPQHF.

This clone appeared a single time. J is TRBJ2-7 and V is TRBV4-1; 7 bases are shared with TRBD1. V shed 2 bases, J shed 0 bases, and the junction held 4 bases outside the gene matches. CDR3 size: 15 residues. Germline V gene sequence: CDR1 MGHRA, CDR2 YSYEKL. The CDR3 region is CASSQSRDSSYEQYF. The CDR3 coding sequence is TGCGCCAGCAGCCAATCCCGGGACAGCTCCTACGAGCAGTACTTC.

This chain connects TRBV4-1 to TRBJ2-7; 7 bases are shared with TRBD1. The CDR3 sequence is 13 residues long. V was pared by 2 bases and J by 8 bases, with 6 bases of the junction left unmatched. Per the germline V gene, CDR1 is MGHRA and CDR2 is YSYEKL. The CDR3 sequence is CASSQLDRVKQYF. The CDR3 coding sequence is TGCGCCAGCAGCCAACTAGACAGGGTGAAGCAGTACTTC.

This clone was observed once. The chain links TRBV2 to TRBJ1-1; perhaps TRBD1 as D (6 bases). V lost 4 bases to trimming and J lost 1 base, with 7 bases between them. Germline CDR1 is SNHLY and CDR2 is FYNNEI. The CDR3 is 13 residues long. The CDR3 sequence: CASSAGQNTEAFF. CDR3 DNA sequence: TGTGCCAGCAGTGCGGGACAGAACACTGAAGCTTTCTTT. The whole variable domain, filled in from reference TRBV2 and TRBJ1-1, reads EPEVTQTPSHQVTQMGQEVILRCVPISNHLYFYWYRQILGQKVEFLVSFYNNEISEKSEIFDDQFSVERPDGSNFTLKIRSTKLEDSAMYFCASSAGQNTEAFFGQGTRLTVV.

In this sample, this clone turned up many times. The chain employs TRBV7-2 and TRBJ1-2, with 7 nucleotides matching TRBD1. This CDR3 comprises 15 residues. The junction had 9 bases not matched to a gene; V was cut back by 1 base and J by 7 bases. Germline assignment: CDR1 SGHTA and CDR2 FQGNSA. Written as DNA, the CDR3 is TGTGCCAGCAGCTTAGGGGTACAGGGGATGGGTGGCTACACCTTC. This sequence encodes CASSLGVQGMGGYTF. The whole variable domain, remainder taken from reference TRBV7-2 and TRBJ1-2, is GAGVSQSPSNKVTEKGKDVELRCDPISGHTALYWYRQSLGQGLEFLIYFQGNSAPDKSGLPSDRFSAERTGGSVSTLTIQRTQQEDSAVYLCASSLGVQGMGGYTFGSGTRLTVV.

V gene TRBV6-5 combines with J gene TRBJ2-7; 8 bases agree with TRBD1. V dropped 4 bases and J dropped 0; count of bases not matched to a gene: 5. Per germline, CDR1 MNHEY and CDR2 SVGAGI. CDR3 size: 15 residues. The CDR3 reads CASSSPGQDSYEQYF. CDR3 in DNA: TGTGCCAGCAGTTCCCCGGGACAGGACTCCTACGAGCAGTACTTC.

The chain employs TRBV6-1 and TRBJ1-2; 8 bases agree with TRBD1. The CDR3 is 14 amino acids. V trimming: 4 bases; J trimming: 7 bases; junction bases outside the gene matches: 8. The germline CDR1 and CDR2 sequences are MNHNS and SASEGT. The chain's CDR3 is CASSGGQEGGGYTF. The DNA for the CDR3 is TGTGCCAGCAGTGGGGGACAGGAGGGAGGTGGCTACACCTTC.

This chain links TRBV23-1 with TRBJ2-7; 7 nucleotides align to TRBD1. TRBV23-1 qualifies as an ORF whose function is uncertain. The ends lost 9 bases at V and 3 bases at J; junction bases unmatched: 8. This CDR3 contains 13 residues. CDR3 sequence (DNA): TGCGCCAGAGGGGGCTATGTGCACTACGAGCAGTACTTC. This gives the protein CARGGYVHYEQYF.

The chain uses TRBV25-1 and TRBJ2-1; 12 bases fit TRBD2. The CDR3 is 16 residues long. Germline CDR1 and CDR2: MGHDK and SYGVNS. The V segment lost 5 bases and the J segment 6 bases; nucleotides outside the gene matches: 8. CDR3 sequence: CASSQPTSGSGNEQFF. The CDR3 bases are TGTGCCAGCAGTCAACCGACTAGCGGGAGTGGCAATGAGCAGTTCTTC.

The chain employs TRBV30 and TRBJ1-1; weak D call: TRBD1 (6 bases). Germline V lookup: CDR1 GTSNPN, CDR2 SVGIG (reference sequence). Trimming pared 2 bases from V and 1 base from J, leaving 17 bases between. The CDR3 totals 16 residues. CDR3 in amino acids: CAWSRDTALRNTEAFF. Written as DNA, the CDR3 is TGTGCCTGGAGTCGGGACACCGCGTTACGGAACACTGAAGCTTTCTTT.

This chain connects TRBV5-1 to TRBJ1-3; D not certain. Trimming pared 0 bases from V and 3 bases from J, leaving 10 bases between. The CDR3 loop spans 15 amino acids. Germline V gene sequence: CDR1 SGHRS, CDR2 YFSETQ. CDR3 sequence reads: CASSLERLGGNTIYF. Written as DNA, the CDR3 is TGCGCCAGCAGCTTGGAGAGGCTAGGTGGAAACACCATATATTTT.

This clone was counted a few times. This chain links TRBV6-5 with TRBJ2-2; D unresolved. Trimming pared 10 bases from V and 10 bases from J, leaving 16 bases between. This CDR3 is built from 12 residues. The germline gives CDR1 MNHEY, CDR2 SVGAGI. The CDR3, as DNA: TGTGCCACCACTCCCCAAGCCAAGGAGCTGTTTTTT. Translation: CATTPQAKELFF.

The chain has TRBV29-1 and TRBJ2-7, with D unclear. The CDR3 spans 16 residues. V was clipped by 6 bases and J by 0 bases, with 21 bases between them. Germline loops: CDR1 SQVTM, CDR2 ANQGSEA. The CDR3 protein is CSVDTTGLTGSYEQYF. As DNA, the CDR3 is TGCAGCGTGGATACAACGGGTCTAACCGGCTCCTACGAGCAGTACTTC.

This clone came up a few times. V and J are TRBV2 and TRBJ1-5, with D uncertain. Per the germline V gene, CDR1 is SNHLY and CDR2 is FYNNEI. V was clipped by 4 bases and J by 4 bases, with 5 bases between them. The CDR3 runs 12 residues. The CDR3 is CASSVGNQPQHF. The CDR3 DNA follows: TGTGCCAGCAGTGTCGGGAATCAGCCCCAGCATTTT.

The chain employs TRBV6-1 and TRBJ2-5; 7 bases are a match to TRBD1. With V trimmed by 6 bases and J by 5 bases, 9 bases remained unmatched. The CDR3 covers 14 residues. CDR1 is MNHNS and CDR2 is SASEGT in the germline V gene. The chain's CDR3 is CASRRQGISETQYF. CDR3 sequence (DNA): TGTGCCAGCAGAAGACAGGGCATCTCGGAGACCCAGTACTTC.

The table lists this clone with a few counts. J is TRBJ2-7 and V is TRBV2; 9 positions match TRBD1. CDR1 SNHLY and CDR2 FYNNEI come from the germline V gene. Trimming removed 8 bases from V and 5 bases from J; junction bases left unmatched: 7. This CDR3 has 13 residues. CDR3 nucleotide sequence: TGTGCCAGCCTGCGGGACAGGGCCCACGAGCAGTACTTC. Residues: CASLRDRAHEQYF. Based on the CDR3 plus reference TRBV2 and TRBJ2-7, the full variable domain is EPEVTQTPSHQVTQMGQEVILRCVPISNHLYFYWYRQILGQKVEFLVSFYNNEISEKSEIFDDQFSVERPDGSNFTLKIRSTKLEDSAMYFCASLRDRAHEQYFGPGTRLTVT.

V is TRBV27 and J is TRBJ2-1, with a possible D match to TRBD2 (5 bases). Germline-derived CDR1 and CDR2 are MNHEY and SMNVEV (reference sequence). The V gene lost 4 bases and the J gene lost 3 bases, with 16 bases spanning the gap. The CDR3 runs 16 residues. As DNA, the CDR3 is TGTGCCAGCAGTTATGCCGGAGAGGGAGTCTACAATGAGCAGTTCTTC. Translation: CASSYAGEGVYNEQFF.

The chain links TRBV7-6 to TRBJ1-1, with D maybe TRBD1 (6 bases). Trimming pared 5 bases from V and 4 bases from J, leaving 14 bases between. Germline V gene lookup returns CDR1 SGHVS and CDR2 FNYEAQ. The CDR3 has 14 residues. As DNA, the CDR3 is TGTGCCAGCAGCACCGGGACATCAGGCACTGAAGCTTTCTTT. Its translation: CASSTGTSGTEAFF.

The genes are TRBV2 and TRBJ2-7; maybe TRBD2 (6 bases). CDR1 and CDR2 (germline): SNHLY, FYNNEI. The V and J ends lost 7 bases and 3 bases respectively, with 19 bases between them. The CDR3 length is 15 residues. CDR3 coding DNA: TGTGCCAGCACAGAGGGGACTGGTCGTCACTACGAGCAGTACTTC. This codes for CASTEGTGRHYEQYF.